This T cell receptor (beta chain) was recovered during a study of regulatory T cells in long-lasting Graves disease. The sample's time point: newly diagnosed GD, antithyroid drugs for less than 3 months. Extracted RNA from PBMCs served as the source of the TCR library. This clonotype was seen repeatedly, ten times or more. The CDR3 loop spans 13 amino acids. Germline V lookup: CDR1 MDHEN, CDR2 SYDVKM. The V and J ends lost 5 bases and 1 base respectively, with 8 bases between them. Building the TCR beta libraries relied on iRepertoire HTBI primers, and CDR3 regions underwent Arm-PCR. TCRdb called the multiplex PCR reads again in MiXCR, with one record for every CDR3 protein. The table shows roughly 220,000 distinct CDR3 sequences, with 15% to 20% occurring only once.

This chain joins TRBV28 and TRBJ1-1; D is undetermined. Sequencing was performed on peripheral blood mononuclear cells (PBMCs), taken at new diagnosis, from a patient treated with antithyroid drugs. This TCR was sampled from a female donor with Graves disease. The CDR3: CASSAPENTEAFF. The DNA for the CDR3 is TGTGCCAGCAGTGCGCCGGAGAACACTGAAGCTTTCTTT.